The sequence of this T cell receptor beta chain was determined in a study of blood T cell repertoires in COVID-19. Study information: Cohort 3 donors counted as recovered after two negative PCRs, clearance, or resolved symptoms.

Sequencing was performed with immunoSEQ multiplex PCR; in TCRdb, only in-frame clones are kept and a portion is missing. Seen here are 300,000 to 450,000 clones, about 87% observed once, and the top ten hold approximately 1.9%. Each participant's cohort was designated according to participant-reported clinical history. Germline-derived CDR1 and CDR2 are SGDLS and YYNGEE. The germline V and J ends were trimmed by 0 bases and 4 bases, with 7 bases remaining between them. The CDR3 is 14 residues long. This clone was recorded once. The sample consisted of PBMCs or T cells enriched from blood (not recorded which). The sequence was collected from a man aged 40-50 years in a cohort exposed to, infected with or recovered from COVID-19 (not recorded which). V and J are TRBV9 and TRBJ1-4; D call uncertain. CDR3 region: CASSVGEINEKLFF. The CDR3 DNA follows: TGTGCCAGCAGCGTAGGTGAGATTAATGAAAAACTGTTTTTT.